The rows below give T cell receptor beta chains drawn from one sample of a study of shared clonotypes between healthy human individuals. Generated by immunoSEQ multiplex PCR, the TCRdb table keeps only in-frame clones and is missing some. In the table there are some 2 million clones, roughly 95% of which are singletons. Sequencing was carried out using naive CD4+ T cells sorted from blood. These receptors came from a man aged 18 to 29 in good health. Both conserved end residues are part of each CDR3. The D gene is left open where the match is weak. The size of a clone is reported for some rows only, either as once, few or many, or as a class for expanded clones.

V	J	D	size	DNA	CDR3
TRBV5-1	TRBJ1-5	.	.	TGCGCCAGCAGCTTGGTGGGGGGGTCTCCGGCCCCCCAGCATTTT	CASSLVGGSPAPQHF
TRBV19	TRBJ2-2	.	.	TGTGCCAGTAGTACCCCCGATGGGGAATTCGGCCGGGAGCTGTTTTTT	CASSTPDGEFGRELFF
TRBV10-3	TRBJ2-7	.	.	TGTGCCATCAACCTAGGGGATCTCTCCTACGAGCAGTACTTC	CAINLGDLSYEQYF
TRBV15	TRBJ1-2	.	.	TGTGCCACCAGCAAAGAGGTCTATGGCTACACCTTC	CATSKEVYGYTF
TRBV10-2	TRBJ1-2	.	.	TGCGCCAGCAGCCGCGACGGAAACTATGGCTACACCTTC	CASSRDGNYGYTF
TRBV6-1	TRBJ1-2	.	.	TGTGCCAGCAGGACCGGGGGGGCGGTGAACTATGGCTACACCTTC	CASRTGGAVNYGYTF
TRBV7-9	TRBJ1-1	.	once	TGTGCCAGCAGCCCACACACAGGAGCGGTAACTGAAGCTTTCTTT	CASSPHTGAVTEAFF
TRBV12-2	TRBJ2-1	.	.	TGTGCAAGTCGCTCACTAAGGGTCCTAGCGGGGGGGCCTGATTTGAGAAATGAGCAGTTCTTC	CASRSLRVLAGGPDLRNEQFF
TRBV6-5	TRBJ2-7	.	.	TGTGCCAGCAGTTCAGTCTACGAGCAGTACTTC	CASSSVYEQYF
TRBV5-1	TRBJ1-2	.	.	TGCGCCAGCAGCTTGTTTGCACCTAACTATGGCTACACCTTC	CASSLFAPNYGYTF
TRBV29-1	TRBJ2-2	.	once	TGCAGCGTTGGGGTGGGGGAAAGGGCGAACACCGGGGAGCTGTTTTTT	CSVGVGERANTGELFF
TRBV29-1	TRBJ2-1	.	.	TGCAGCGTTGACGGTAGCTCCTACAATGAGCAGTTCTTC	CSVDGSSYNEQFF
TRBV14	TRBJ2-1	TRBD1	.	TGTGCCAGCAGCCAAGAGCGGAGACAGGGGGGTAATGAGCAGTTCTTC	CASSQERRQGGNEQFF
TRBV7-2	TRBJ1-4	.	.	TGTGCCAGCAGCTTCTCGGGCCTAATTGGGGAAAAACTGTTTTTT	CASSFSGLIGEKLFF
TRBV27	TRBJ1-6	TRBD1	.	TGTGCCAGCAGTTTTGACAGGGAGTATAATTCACCCCTCCACTTT	CASSFDREYNSPLHF
TRBV10-3	TRBJ2-3	.	.	TGTGCCATCAGTGAATGGGTAGGAAGGACAGATACGCAGTATTTT	CAISEWVGRTDTQYF
TRBV6-1	TRBJ2-7	.	.	TGTGCCAGCAGTGAAGCCCACGGGGGAGAGCAGTACTTC	CASSEAHGGEQYF
TRBV29-1	TRBJ2-3	.	.	TGCAGCTCAGGGGACACCCGAACAGATACGCAGTATTTT	CSSGDTRTDTQYF
TRBV6-5	TRBJ2-5	.	.	TGTGCCAGCAGTTACGAGCCAGCCCGACAAGAGACCCAGTACTTC	CASSYEPARQETQYF
TRBV19	TRBJ2-7	.	.	TGTGCCAGTAGTCCCGACCAACCCCGGACTTACGAGCAGTACTTC	CASSPDQPRTYEQYF
TRBV2	TRBJ1-1	.	.	TGTGCCAGCACCGACAGAGAGAACACTGAAGCTTTCTTT	CASTDRENTEAFF
TRBV7-9	TRBJ1-2	TRBD1	once	TGTGCCAGCAGCCTCAAGACAGGGGCGCAAACTAACTATGGCTACACCTTC	CASSLKTGAQTNYGYTF
TRBV15	TRBJ2-5	TRBD2	.	TGTGCCACCAGCAGGATGGGACTAGCGGGAGTTACCGAGACCCAGTACTTC	CATSRMGLAGVTETQYF
TRBV2	TRBJ2-3	.	.	TGTGCCAGCAGTGAAGGGTTAGCGGTGCTTTTCGATACGCAGTATTTT	CASSEGLAVLFDTQYF
TRBV6-5	TRBJ1-2	.	.	TGTGCCAGCAGAGGCATTAACTATGGCTACACCTTC	CASRGINYGYTF
TRBV30	TRBJ2-2	TRBD1	.	TGTGCCTGGAGTGTATTGGACAGGGACACCGGGGAGCTGTTTTTT	CAWSVLDRDTGELFF
TRBV10-3	TRBJ1-1	.	.	TGTGCCATCAGTGGAATAAGAGGGAACACTGAAGCTTTCTTT	CAISGIRGNTEAFF
TRBV5-1	TRBJ1-1	.	once	TGCGCCAGCAGCTTGGTGGCAGACACTGAAGCTTTCTTT	CASSLVADTEAFF
TRBV6-1	TRBJ1-5	.	.	TGTGCCAGCAGTGGGGGGCAGGACCAGCCCCAGCATTTT	CASSGGQDQPQHF
TRBV28	TRBJ2-3	TRBD1	.	TGTGCCAGCGTCAGGGACAGGAGCACAGATACGCAGTATTTT	CASVRDRSTDTQYF
TRBV5-6	TRBJ2-5	.	.	TGTGCCAGCAGCTTGGCGGTACTCGGGGAGACCCAGTACTTC	CASSLAVLGETQYF
TRBV6-1	TRBJ2-7	.	.	TGTGCCAGCAGATCCATTACAGGGTACTACGAGCAGTACTTC	CASRSITGYYEQYF
TRBV4-1	TRBJ2-1	.	.	TGCGCCAGCAGCCAACGACAGCGTGACAATGAGCAGTTCTTC	CASSQRQRDNEQFF
TRBV5-1	TRBJ2-5	.	once	TGCGCCAGCAGTAAGGGGGGACAGAGAGAGACCCAGTACTTC	CASSKGGQRETQYF
TRBV19	TRBJ2-6	.	.	TGTGCCAGTAGTCCAGAATCTGGGGCCAACGTCCTGACTTTC	CASSPESGANVLTF
TRBV15	TRBJ1-6	TRBD1	.	TGTGCCACCGGCAGAGACAGGGACGGGTCACCCCTCCACTTT	CATGRDRDGSPLHF
TRBV25-1	TRBJ2-1	TRBD2	.	TGTGCCAGCAGTGGGACTAGCGAACAAACTATTGAGCAGTTCTTC	CASSGTSEQTIEQFF
TRBV30	TRBJ1-2	.	.	TGTGCCTGGAGTGTAAACGTATATGGCTACACCTTC	CAWSVNVYGYTF
TRBV11-3	TRBJ2-1	.	.	TGTGCCAGCAGCTTAGATCCCTATCGTGAGCAGTTCTTC	CASSLDPYREQFF
TRBV11-1	TRBJ1-3	.	.	TGTGCCAGCAGCCATGCCGGGGGAGGAAACACCATATATTTT	CASSHAGGGNTIYF
TRBV9	TRBJ1-2	TRBD1	.	TGTGCCAGCAGCGTAGCTGGACAGGGTCGTGGCTACACCTTC	CASSVAGQGRGYTF
TRBV28	TRBJ1-1	.	.	TGTGCCAGCAGTTCTCTCCTTGCTGAAGCTTTCTTT	CASSSLLAEAFF